A selection of T cell receptor beta chains follows, all from one sample in a study of blood T cell repertoires in COVID-19. Sequencing used immunoSEQ multiplex PCR; TCRdb keeps in-frame clones, though not all of them. The data contain over 300,000 clones, approximately 88% of them singletons. Sequenced material: PBMCs or T cells enriched from blood (not recorded which). These receptors came from a woman in her thirties with acute COVID-19. The CDR3 runs from the conserved cysteine through the conserved F or W. The order of the fields is V gene, J gene, CDR3 protein.

>TRBV7-2|TRBJ2-7
CASARALRGYEQYF
>TRBV7-9|TRBJ1-2
CASSLGQATIYGYTF
>TRBV3-1/TRBV3-2|TRBJ2-3
CASSGRLAGGRGDTQYF
>TRBV7-3|TRBJ2-3
CASSLGLNRDTDTQYF
>TRBV19|TRBJ1-5
CASSRGVRPQHF
>TRBV19|TRBJ2-5
CASKERGRGRETQYF
>TRBV19|TRBJ1-2
CASRTPRKAGNYGYTF
>TRBV19|TRBJ2-7
CASRGQDSYEQYF
>TRBV9|TRBJ1-1
CASSVEPQGTEAFF
>TRBV19|TRBJ2-4
CASSIVGRGTLQNIQYF
>TRBV29-1|TRBJ1-2
CSVEGFPGQPANYGYTF
>TRBV12-5|TRBJ2-3
CASGLLAGGITDTQYF
>TRBV6-1|TRBJ2-1
CASSEQGLYNEQFF
>TRBV5-8|TRBJ2-3
CASSFFSGGADTQYF
>TRBV9|TRBJ2-1
CASSVSGDSSYNEQFF
>TRBV7-3|TRBJ2-2
CASRTGVNTGELFF
>TRBV4-3|TRBJ1-1
CASSLNPGLNTEAFF
>TRBV13|TRBJ2-2
CASSSIIRPGAGELFF
>TRBV11-2|TRBJ2-7
CASSLDGAGNEQYF
>TRBV7-6|TRBJ2-3
CASSHRGRGDEYF
>TRBV6-4|TRBJ1-1
CASTNRDRGFGENTEAFF
>TRBV20-1|TRBJ2-7
CSGLAGYEQYF
>TRBV5-3|TRBJ2-7
CARSLDRMGEQYF
>TRBV7-9|TRBJ2-7
CASSWRQAAAYEQYF